Below are 32 T cell receptor beta chains sequenced from a single sample in a study of shared clonotypes between healthy human individuals. Generated by immunoSEQ multiplex PCR, the TCRdb table keeps only in-frame clones and is missing some. The repertoire holds roughly 2.4 million clones, with around 95% as singletons. Source material: naive CD4+ T cells sorted from blood. Subset of the sample: CD45RA+ positively selected. The receptors shown here come from a man younger than 30 in good health.

This clone occurred once. The chain uses TRBV10-3 and TRBJ2-5, with D uncertain. There are 14 residues in the CDR3. The V and J ends lost 0 bases and 4 bases respectively, with 9 bases between them. CDR1 is ENHRY and CDR2 is SYGVKD in the germline V gene. Here the CDR3 DNA reads TGTGCCATCAGTGAGTCACGCGTCTCAGAGACCCAGTACTTC. This codes for CAISESRVSETQYF.

This clone was seen only once. The V and J genes are TRBV6-1 and TRBJ1-6; D call uncertain. Trimming removed 5 bases at V and 12 bases at J, with 8 bases between. The CDR3 runs 11 residues. Germline V gene lookup returns CDR1 MNHNS and CDR2 SASEGT. The CDR3 nucleotides read TGTGCCAGCAGTCAGGAAGGACCCCTCCACTTT. This translates into CASSQEGPLHF.

The chain joins TRBV7-6 to TRBJ1-3, with D possibly being TRBD1 (5 bases). CDR1 is SGHVS, CDR2 FNYEAQ, per germline. The CDR3 contains 14 residues. Trimming removed 6 bases from V and 0 bases from J, with 9 bases in between. CDR3 region: CASRPTASGNTIYF. The CDR3, as DNA: TGTGCCAGCAGACCGACAGCCTCTGGAAACACCATATATTTT.

J is TRBJ1-5 and V is TRBV21-1; TRBD1 is the table's D call, not checked against the DNA. TRBV21-1 is listed as a pseudogene. The CDR3 has 15 residues. CDR3 DNA sequence: TGTGCCAGCATCAAAAACAGGGCACACAATCAGCCCCAGCATTTT. Translated: CASIKNRAHNQPQHF.

The V gene is TRBV11-3, the J gene TRBJ1-3; a weak D match, TRBD1 (6 bases). This CDR3 comprises 15 residues. Trimming stripped 5 bases from V and 0 bases from J, with 11 bases between. The germline gives CDR1 SGHNT, CDR2 YENEEA. The CDR3 DNA is TGTGCCAGCAGCCAGGACAGCACCTCTGGAAACACCATATATTTT. This sequence encodes CASSQDSTSGNTIYF.

The rearrangement links TRBV4-3 to TRBJ2-7; D call uncertain. The germline V and J ends were trimmed by 3 bases and 1 base, with 13 bases remaining between them. The length of the CDR3 is 15 residues. CDR1 and CDR2 (germline): LGHNA, YSLEER. The CDR3 spells CASSQSFSVSYEQYF. CDR3 bases: TGCGCCAGCAGCCAGTCCTTCAGTGTATCCTACGAGCAGTACTTC.

The rearrangement links TRBV7-9 to TRBJ2-1; maybe TRBD2 (5 bases). The germline gives CDR1 SEHNR, CDR2 FQNEAQ (reference sequence). The V end lost 5 bases, the J end lost 7 bases, and 18 bases lay between the germline ends. CDR3 length: 15 amino acids. CDR3 sequence: CASSQKGGSFNEQFF. The CDR3 region has the DNA TGTGCCAGCAGCCAAAAAGGCGGGTCGTTTAATGAGCAGTTCTTC.

The rearrangement joins TRBV6-5 to TRBJ2-7, with D maybe TRBD1 (5 bases). V lost 7 bases to trimming and J lost 2 bases, with 12 bases between them. Germline-derived CDR1 and CDR2 are MNHEY and SVGAGI. The length of the CDR3 is 13 residues. The CDR3 spells CASKAGPPYEQYF. The CDR3, as DNA: TGTGCCAGCAAGGCAGGGCCGCCCTACGAGCAGTACTTC.

As for this clone: Other DNA sequences in the sample encode the same CDR3. J is TRBJ2-4 and V is TRBV30; D is ambiguous. CDR3 length: 14 amino acids. V was clipped by 1 base and J by 0 bases, with 7 bases between them. Per germline, CDR1 GTSNPN and CDR2 SVGIG (reference sequence). CDR3 coding DNA: TGTGCCTGGAGTGCGACCCTAGCCAAAAACATTCAGTACTTC. Encoded protein: CAWSATLAKNIQYF.

This clone occurred a few times. The J gene is TRBJ1-6, the V gene TRBV5-1; D gene unclear. Germline V gives CDR1 SGHRS, CDR2 YFSETQ. V was shortened by 3 bases and J by 7 bases, with 11 bases between the two germline ends. The CDR3 covers 14 residues. CDR3 in DNA: TGCGCCAGCAGCTCCCGACTGGACAATTCACCCCTCCACTTT. It translates to CASSSRLDNSPLHF. Using reference TRBV5-1 and TRBJ1-6 for the parts outside the CDR3, the full variable domain is KAGVTQTPRYLIKTRGQQVTLSCSPISGHRSVSWYQQTPGQGLQFLFEYFSETQRNKGNFPGRFSGRQFSNSRSEMNVSTLELGDSALYLCASSSRLDNSPLHFGNGTRLTVT.

The rearrangement links TRBV2 to TRBJ1-5; tentatively, D is TRBD1 (6 bases). This CDR3 contains 14 residues. The V gene's germline CDR1 is SNHLY and CDR2 FYNNEI. The ends were cut back, 2 bases at V and 5 bases at J, with 10 bases in the middle. The CDR3 loop reads CASSERGLYQPQHF. DNA of the CDR3: TGTGCCAGCAGTGAACGGGGGCTGTATCAGCCCCAGCATTTT.

This chain uses TRBV12-5 with TRBJ2-1; 9 bases agree with TRBD2. In germline, CDR1 is LGHNT, CDR2 FRNRAP. V gave up 0 bases and J gave up 6 bases; unmatched junction bases: 6. The CDR3 contains 16 residues. CDR3 nucleotides: TGTGCTAGTGGTTTGGTATTAGCGGGAGAGCCCAATGAGCAGTTCTTC. Translating it yields CASGLVLAGEPNEQFF.

The V gene is TRBV30, the J gene TRBJ1-4; the D is unclear. Trimming stripped 1 base from V and 5 bases from J, with 11 bases between. The germline V gene encodes CDR1 GTSNPN and CDR2 SVGIG (reference sequence). This CDR3 comprises 14 residues. CDR3 in DNA: TGTGCCTGGAGTGGAGAGGCGTTAAATGAAAAACTGTTTTTT. Protein: CAWSGEALNEKLFF.

This rearrangement joins TRBV10-1 to TRBJ2-3; tentatively, D is TRBD1 or TRBD2 (5 bases each). This CDR3 has 14 amino acids. V was trimmed by 0 bases and J by 8 bases, leaving 12 bases between them. CDR1 is WNHNN and CDR2 is SYGVQD in the germline V gene (reference sequence). The CDR3 here is CASSESNMGVTQYF. CDR3 in DNA: TGCGCCAGCAGTGAGTCGAACATGGGGGTTACGCAGTATTTT.

The chain combines TRBV28 with TRBJ2-2; D unresolved. This CDR3 is built from 12 residues. CDR1 MDHEN and CDR2 SYDVKM come from the germline V gene. Trimming left V 4 bases short and J 7 bases short, with 7 bases between. The CDR3 loop is CASSWAVGELFF. The CDR3 DNA reads as TGTGCCAGCAGTTGGGCGGTCGGGGAGCTGTTTTTT.

The chain uses TRBV11-2 and TRBJ2-1; either TRBD1 or TRBD2 may supply D (6 bases each). The CDR3 runs to 15 residues. Germline values: CDR1 SGHAT, CDR2 FQNNGV. V was shortened by 8 bases and J by 2 bases, with 16 bases between the two germline ends. Here the CDR3 DNA reads TGTGCCAGCGAAACTGGGGGGCCCCCCTACAATGAGCAGTTCTTC. Its translation is CASETGGPPYNEQFF.

In regard to this clone: This same CDR3 is encoded by further DNA sequences in the sample. The chain employs TRBV5-1 and TRBJ2-3; tentative D call: TRBD2 (6 bases). The V gene's germline CDR1 is SGHRS and CDR2 YFSETQ. Trimming removed 3 bases at V and 3 bases at J, with 11 bases between. This CDR3 spans 14 amino acids. CDR3 sequence: CASSSAGRTDTQYF. The CDR3 DNA sequence: TGCGCCAGCAGCTCCGCGGGGCGTACAGATACGCAGTATTTT.

The chain employs TRBV7-2 and TRBJ2-1; the match to TRBD2 covers 8 bases. The CDR3 spans 15 residues. CDR1 and CDR2 (germline): SGHTA, FQGNSA. With V trimmed by 2 bases and J by 6 bases, 6 bases remained unmatched. The CDR3 DNA follows: TGTGCCAGCAGCTTACCGGGACTAGGTCCCAATGAGCAGTTCTTC. Its translation is CASSLPGLGPNEQFF.

Concerning this clone itself: Other DNA sequences in this sample translate to the same CDR3. The chain is built from TRBV19 and TRBJ1-5, with D tentatively TRBD1 (6 bases). Germline values: CDR1 LNHDA, CDR2 SQIVND (reference sequence). The length of the CDR3 is 13 residues. With 3 bases removed from V and 7 bases from J, the gap between germline ends came to 10 bases. The CDR3 loop is CASSIGGGQPQHF. The CDR3 region has the DNA TGTGCCAGTAGTATTGGGGGCGGGCAGCCCCAGCATTTT.

There are a few counts of this clone. This specimen includes other DNA sequences encoding the same CDR3. The genes are TRBV7-9 and TRBJ1-1, with 9 bases matching TRBD1. The germline V gene has CDR1 SEHNR and CDR2 FQNEAQ (reference sequence). CDR3 length: 14 residues. V trimming: 3 bases; J trimming: 1 base; junction bases outside the gene matches: 0. CDR3 sequence: CASSLGQGNTEAFF. For the CDR3, the DNA is TGTGCCAGCAGCTTGGGACAGGGGAACACTGAAGCTTTCTTT.

The rearrangement joins TRBV5-1 to TRBJ2-5; D gene unclear. Germline V lookup: CDR1 SGHRS, CDR2 YFSETQ. CDR3 length: 12 residues. Trimming pared 5 bases from V and 4 bases from J, leaving 9 bases between. The CDR3 is CASRLSRETQYF. Here the CDR3 DNA reads TGCGCCAGCAGACTGTCGCGAGAGACCCAGTACTTC.

The V and J genes are TRBV2 and TRBJ1-4, with a tentative D call TRBD1 (5 bases). The CDR3 runs 14 residues. Trimming stripped 3 bases from V and 8 bases from J, with 13 bases between. CDR1 and CDR2 from the germline V gene are SNHLY and FYNNEI. The CDR3 DNA reads TGTGCCAGCAGTGAGGGACGCGGGGGGGAAAAACTGTTTTTT. It yields the protein CASSEGRGGEKLFF.

V is TRBV2 and J is TRBJ2-5; 9 nucleotides align to TRBD1. The V gene end was trimmed by 5 bases and the J gene end by 5 bases; junction bases not matched to a gene: 3. The CDR3 is 13 residues long. Germline V gives CDR1 SNHLY, CDR2 FYNNEI. CDR3 sequence reads: CASSYRGRETQYF. CDR3 in DNA: TGTGCCAGCAGTTACAGGGGGCGGGAGACCCAGTACTTC. Full variable domain (outside the CDR3, taken from reference TRBV2 and TRBJ2-5): EPEVTQTPSHQVTQMGQEVILRCVPISNHLYFYWYRQILGQKVEFLVSFYNNEISEKSEIFDDQFSVERPDGSNFTLKIRSTKLEDSAMYFCASSYRGRETQYFGPGTRLLVL.

The chain links TRBV7-9 to TRBJ2-3; TRBD1 matches 7 bases. J lost 1 base, V lost 7 bases, and 5 bases had no gene match. The CDR3 runs to 14 residues. Germline lookup yields CDR1 SEHNR and CDR2 FQNEAQ (reference sequence). This CDR3 reads CASTRGKGTDTQYF. The CDR3 coding sequence is TGTGCCAGCACCAGGGGGAAGGGCACAGATACGCAGTATTTT.

The chain employs TRBV29-1 and TRBJ2-1; 7 bases line up with TRBD1. The CDR3 runs to 11 residues. Germline V lookup: CDR1 SQVTM, CDR2 ANQGSEA. V trimming: 4 bases; J trimming: 10 bases; junction bases outside the gene matches: 4. The CDR3 loop reads CSVAKQGEQFF. DNA for the CDR3: TGCAGCGTTGCGAAACAGGGGGAGCAGTTCTTC.

This clone occurred a few times. CDR3 region: CASSKTDITEAFF. CDR3 DNA sequence: TGCGCCAGCAGTAAGACGGATATCACTGAAGCTTTCTTT. This chain links TRBV10-1 with TRBJ1-1; D is undetermined. V was trimmed by 5 bases and J by 4 bases, leaving 11 bases between them. Germline-derived CDR1 and CDR2 are WNHNN and SYGVQD (reference sequence). CDR3 size: 13 residues.

The chain uses TRBV6-5 and TRBJ2-3, with D maybe TRBD1 (5 bases). Deletions cut 10 bases from V and 4 bases from J, with 12 bases between. This CDR3 spans 12 amino acids. The germline V gene encodes CDR1 MNHEY and CDR2 SVGAGI. The CDR3 DNA reads TGTGCCACCACGGACACCGCAGATACGCAGTATTTT. Encoded protein: CATTDTADTQYF.

The V call is TRBV11-3, the J call TRBJ2-2; a possible D gene is TRBD1 (5 bases). This CDR3 region has 13 residues. Germline V gene data show CDR1 as SGHNT and CDR2 as YENEEA. The V end was cut by 8 bases, the J end by 1 base, with 8 bases between. CDR3 sequence (DNA): TGTGCCAGCGCAGGGCAGAACACCGGGGAGCTGTTTTTT. Its protein is CASAGQNTGELFF.

V gene TRBV6-5 combines with J gene TRBJ1-6; D ambiguous. V was cut by 0 bases and J by 5 bases, with 11 bases left in between. CDR1 MNHEY and CDR2 SVGAGI come from the germline V gene. This CDR3 is 16 amino acids long. The chain's CDR3 is CASSYSGRINNSPLHF. CDR3 bases: TGTGCCAGCAGTTACTCCGGACGGATTAATAATTCACCCCTCCACTTT.

This clone was seen just once. The chain joins TRBV29-1 to TRBJ1-2; no clear D. Between the trimmed V and J ends, which lost 8 bases and 2 bases, there was a span of 12 bases. The germline V gene has CDR1 SQVTM and CDR2 ANQGSEA. This CDR3 region has 12 residues. The CDR3 bases are TGCAGCACCGAGGACGGAAACTATGGCTACACCTTC. This translates into CSTEDGNYGYTF. The whole variable domain, remainder taken from reference TRBV29-1 and TRBJ1-2, is SAVISQKPSRDICQRGTSLTIQCQVDSQVTMMFWYRQQPGQSLTLIATANQGSEATYESGFVIDKFPISRPNLTFSTLTVSNMSPEDSSIYLCSTEDGNYGYTFGSGTRLTVV.

Only one count was recorded for this clone. This chain joins TRBV28 and TRBJ1-6; unclear D gene. The V gene lost 3 bases and the J gene lost 8 bases, with 11 bases spanning the gap. The CDR3 is 14 amino acids. Germline loops: CDR1 MDHEN, CDR2 SYDVKM. The CDR3 protein is CASSFGSADSPLHF. CDR3 nucleotide sequence: TGTGCCAGCAGTTTTGGAAGTGCGGATTCACCCCTCCACTTT.

CDR3 amino acids: CASGRQGETGYTF. The DNA for the CDR3 is TGTGCTAGTGGGCGTCAGGGGGAGACTGGCTACACCTTC. This chain uses TRBV12-5 with TRBJ1-2, with TRBD1 identical over 7 bases. CDR1 is LGHNT, CDR2 FRNRAP, per germline. The V gene end was trimmed by 6 bases and the J gene end by 7 bases; junction bases not matched to a gene: 8. This CDR3 has 13 amino acids.